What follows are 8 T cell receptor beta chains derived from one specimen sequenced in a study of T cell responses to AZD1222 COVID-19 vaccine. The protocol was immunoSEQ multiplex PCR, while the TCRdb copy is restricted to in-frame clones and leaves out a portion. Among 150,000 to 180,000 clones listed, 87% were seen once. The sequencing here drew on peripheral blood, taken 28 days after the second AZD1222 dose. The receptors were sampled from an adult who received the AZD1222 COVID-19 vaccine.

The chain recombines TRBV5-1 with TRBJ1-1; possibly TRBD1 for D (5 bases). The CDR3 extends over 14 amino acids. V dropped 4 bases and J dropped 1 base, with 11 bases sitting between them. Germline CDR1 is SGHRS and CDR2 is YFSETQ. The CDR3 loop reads CASSEGRENTEAFF. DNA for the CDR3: TGCGCCAGCAGCGAGGGGAGGGAGAACACTGAAGCTTTCTTT. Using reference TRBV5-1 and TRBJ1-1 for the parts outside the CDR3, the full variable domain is KAGVTQTPRYLIKTRGQQVTLSCSPISGHRSVSWYQQTPGQGLQFLFEYFSETQRNKGNFPGRFSGRQFSNSRSEMNVSTLELGDSALYLCASSEGRENTEAFFGQGTRLTVV.

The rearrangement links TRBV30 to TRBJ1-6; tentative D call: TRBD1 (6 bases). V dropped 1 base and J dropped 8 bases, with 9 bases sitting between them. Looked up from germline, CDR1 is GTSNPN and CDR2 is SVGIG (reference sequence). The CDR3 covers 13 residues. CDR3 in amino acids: CAWSGRGDSPLHF. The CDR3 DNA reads TGTGCCTGGAGTGGCAGGGGTGATTCACCCCTCCACTTT.

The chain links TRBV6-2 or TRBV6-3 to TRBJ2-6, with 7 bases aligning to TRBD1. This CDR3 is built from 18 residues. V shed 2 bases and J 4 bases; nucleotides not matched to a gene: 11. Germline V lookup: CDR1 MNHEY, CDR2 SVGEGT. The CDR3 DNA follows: TGTGCCAGCAGTTACCACGAAGGGGGCGCATCAGGGGCCAACGTCCTGACTTTC. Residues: CASSYHEGGASGANVLTF.

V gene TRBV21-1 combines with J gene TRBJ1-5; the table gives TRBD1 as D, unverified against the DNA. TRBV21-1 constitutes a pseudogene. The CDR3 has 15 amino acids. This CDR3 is CASSKHRDSNQPQHF. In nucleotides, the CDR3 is TGTGCCAGCAGCAAACACCGGGACAGTAATCAGCCCCAGCATTTT.

CDR3 nucleotides: TGTGCCAGCAGCTTACCTCTAGGGCAGGGGCGGGTTGAAGCTTTCTTT. Protein sequence: CASSLPLGQGRVEAFF. The J gene is TRBJ1-1, the V gene TRBV7-2; D is possibly TRBD1 (6 bases). This CDR3 is built from 16 residues. CDR1 is SGHTA, CDR2 FQGNSA, per germline. Trimming shortened V by 2 bases and J by 7 bases, and 20 bases separated the two germline ends.

The chain's CDR3 is CASSFTVERGEAFF. CDR3 sequence (DNA): TGCGCCAGCAGCTTTACAGTTGAGAGGGGTGAAGCTTTCTTT. The gene calls are TRBV5-1 and TRBJ1-1, with a possible D match to TRBD1 (5 bases). Germline CDR1 is SGHRS and CDR2 is YFSETQ. The CDR3 length is 14 residues. V was clipped by 2 bases and J by 7 bases, with 15 bases between them.

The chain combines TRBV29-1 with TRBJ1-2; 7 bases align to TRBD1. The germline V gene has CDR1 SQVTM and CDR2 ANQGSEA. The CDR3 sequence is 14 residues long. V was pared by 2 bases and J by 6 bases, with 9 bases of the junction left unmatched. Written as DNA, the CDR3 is TGCAGCGTTGAATCCTCAGGGGGATGGCATGGCTACACCTTC. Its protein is CSVESSGGWHGYTF.

CDR3 sequence (DNA): TGCGCCAGCAGCTTGGTTCGCGGGACTAGCGACTACAATGAGCAGTTCTTC. Its protein product is CASSLVRGTSDYNEQFF. The chain links TRBV5-1 to TRBJ2-1; TRBD2 matches 10 bases. The CDR3 has 17 residues. The junction had 6 bases not matched to a gene; V was cut back by 0 bases and J by 3 bases. Germline assignment: CDR1 SGHRS and CDR2 YFSETQ.